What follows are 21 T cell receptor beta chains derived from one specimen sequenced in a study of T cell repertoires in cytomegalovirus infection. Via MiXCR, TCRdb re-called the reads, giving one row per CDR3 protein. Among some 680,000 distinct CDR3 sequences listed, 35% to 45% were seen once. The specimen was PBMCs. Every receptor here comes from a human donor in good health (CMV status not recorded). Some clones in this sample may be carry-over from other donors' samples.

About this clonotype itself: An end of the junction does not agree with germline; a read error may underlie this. The CDR3 DNA follows: TGTGCCCGCAGTTTTGGGTCTGAAGCTTTCTTT. Translating gives CARSFGSEAFF. This rearrangement joins TRBV27 to TRBJ1-1; no firm D call. The CDR3 is 11 amino acids. Germline V gives CDR1 MNHEY, CDR2 SMNVEV (reference sequence).

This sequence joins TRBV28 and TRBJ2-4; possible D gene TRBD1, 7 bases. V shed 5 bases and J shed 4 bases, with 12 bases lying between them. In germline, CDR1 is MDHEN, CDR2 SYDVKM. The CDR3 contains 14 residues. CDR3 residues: CASSAGQQKNIQYF. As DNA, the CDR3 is TGTGCCAGCAGTGCGGGACAGCAGAAAAACATTCAGTACTTC.

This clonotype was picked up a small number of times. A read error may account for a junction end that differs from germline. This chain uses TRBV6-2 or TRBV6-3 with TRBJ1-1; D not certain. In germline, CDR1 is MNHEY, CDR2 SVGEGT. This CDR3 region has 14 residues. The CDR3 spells CASSYSKSSWRPRF. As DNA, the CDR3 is TGTGCCAGCAGTTACTCGAAATCCTCGTGGCGGCCTCGATTT.

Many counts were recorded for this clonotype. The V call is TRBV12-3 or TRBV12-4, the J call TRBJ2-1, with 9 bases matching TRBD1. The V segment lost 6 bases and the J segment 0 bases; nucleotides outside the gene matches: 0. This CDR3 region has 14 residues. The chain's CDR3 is CASRTGGSYNEQFF. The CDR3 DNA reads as TGTGCCAGCAGGACAGGGGGCTCCTACAATGAGCAGTTCTTC.

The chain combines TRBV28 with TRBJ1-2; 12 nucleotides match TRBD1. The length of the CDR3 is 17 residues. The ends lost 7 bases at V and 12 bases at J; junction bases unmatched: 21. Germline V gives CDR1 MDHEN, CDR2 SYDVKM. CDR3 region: CASTSSGTGGPRIGNTF. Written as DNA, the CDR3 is TGTGCCAGCACCTCGAGTGGGACAGGGGGCCCTAGAATCGGGAACACCTTC.

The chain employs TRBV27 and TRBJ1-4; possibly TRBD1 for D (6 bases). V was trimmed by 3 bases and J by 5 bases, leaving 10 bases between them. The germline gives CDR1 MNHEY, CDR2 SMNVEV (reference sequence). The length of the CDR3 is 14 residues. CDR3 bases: TGTGCCAGCAGTTTGGACACAGGGAATGAAAAACTGTTTTTT. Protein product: CASSLDTGNEKLFF.

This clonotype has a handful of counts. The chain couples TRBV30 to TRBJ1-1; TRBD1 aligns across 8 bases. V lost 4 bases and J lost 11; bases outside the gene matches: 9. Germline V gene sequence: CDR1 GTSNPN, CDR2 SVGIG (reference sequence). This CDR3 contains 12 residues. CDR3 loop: CAWKGTGPRAFF. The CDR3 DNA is TGTGCCTGGAAGGGGACAGGACCCCGGGCTTTCTTT.

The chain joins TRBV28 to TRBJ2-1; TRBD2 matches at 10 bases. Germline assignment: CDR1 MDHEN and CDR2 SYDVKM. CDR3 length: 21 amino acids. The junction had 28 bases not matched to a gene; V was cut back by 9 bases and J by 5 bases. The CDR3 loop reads CASITIKGPSSGRGRHNEQFF. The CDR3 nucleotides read TGTGCCAGTATTACCATAAAGGGGCCTTCTAGCGGGAGAGGGCGGCACAATGAGCAGTTCTTC.

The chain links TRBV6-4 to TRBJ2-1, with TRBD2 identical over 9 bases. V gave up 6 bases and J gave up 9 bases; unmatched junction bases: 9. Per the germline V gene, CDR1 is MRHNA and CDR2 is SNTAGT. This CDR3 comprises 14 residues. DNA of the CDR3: TGTGCCAGCAGAGCCGGGACTAGCTTGGGTGAGCAGTTCTTC. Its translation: CASRAGTSLGEQFF.

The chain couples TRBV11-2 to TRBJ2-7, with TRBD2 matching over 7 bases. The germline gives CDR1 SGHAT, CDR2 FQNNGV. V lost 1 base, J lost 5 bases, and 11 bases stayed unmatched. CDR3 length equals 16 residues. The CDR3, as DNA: TGTGCCAGCAGCTTAGTTACGAGCGGGACTGGCCACGAGCAGTACTTC. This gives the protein CASSLVTSGTGHEQYF.

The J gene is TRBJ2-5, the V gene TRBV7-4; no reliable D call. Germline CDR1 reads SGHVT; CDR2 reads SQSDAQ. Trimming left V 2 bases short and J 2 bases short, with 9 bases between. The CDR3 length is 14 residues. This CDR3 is CASSLRTEQETQYF. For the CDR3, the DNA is TGTGCCAGCAGCTTACGAACAGAACAAGAGACCCAGTACTTC. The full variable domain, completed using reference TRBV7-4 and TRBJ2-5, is GAGVSQSPRYKVAKRGRDVALRCDSISGHVTLYWYRQTLGQGSEVLTYSQSDAQRDKSGRPSGRFSAERPERSVSTLKIQRTEQGDSAVYLCASSLRTEQETQYFGPGTRLLVL.

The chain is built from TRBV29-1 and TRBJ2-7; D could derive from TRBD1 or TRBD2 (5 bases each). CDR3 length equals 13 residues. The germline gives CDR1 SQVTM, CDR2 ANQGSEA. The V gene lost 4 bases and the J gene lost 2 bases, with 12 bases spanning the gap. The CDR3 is CSVVLGTTYEQYF. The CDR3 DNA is TGCAGCGTTGTACTGGGGACGACCTACGAGCAGTACTTC.

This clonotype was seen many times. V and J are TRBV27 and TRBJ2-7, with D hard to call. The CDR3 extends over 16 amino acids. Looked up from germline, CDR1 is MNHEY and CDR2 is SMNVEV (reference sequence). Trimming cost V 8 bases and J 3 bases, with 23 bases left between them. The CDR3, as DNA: TGTGCCAGCTCTTCTTTTCTCATGGGCGCCTTCTACGAGCAGTACTTC. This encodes CASSSFLMGAFYEQYF.

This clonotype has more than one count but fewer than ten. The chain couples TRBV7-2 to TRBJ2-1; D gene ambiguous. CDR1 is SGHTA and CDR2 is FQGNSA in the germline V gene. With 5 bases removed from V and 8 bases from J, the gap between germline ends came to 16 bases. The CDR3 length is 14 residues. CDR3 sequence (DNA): TGTGCCAGCAGCGCCGAAACCGGGTCGGATGAGCAGTTCTTC. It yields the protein CASSAETGSDEQFF.

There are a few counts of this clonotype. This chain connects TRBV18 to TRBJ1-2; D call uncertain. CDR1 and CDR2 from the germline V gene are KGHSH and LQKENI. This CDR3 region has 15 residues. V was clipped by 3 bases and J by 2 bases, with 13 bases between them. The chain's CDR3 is CASSPNLITNYGYTF. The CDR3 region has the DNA TGTGCCAGCTCACCGAACTTGATCACCAACTATGGCTACACCTTC.

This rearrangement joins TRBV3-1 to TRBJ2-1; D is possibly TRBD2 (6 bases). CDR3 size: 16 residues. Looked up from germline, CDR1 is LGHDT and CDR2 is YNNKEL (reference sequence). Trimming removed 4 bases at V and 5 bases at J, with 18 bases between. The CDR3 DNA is TGTGCCAGCAGCCGCCTTGGGACTGGCAAAAACAATGAGCAGTTCTTC. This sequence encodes CASSRLGTGKNNEQFF.

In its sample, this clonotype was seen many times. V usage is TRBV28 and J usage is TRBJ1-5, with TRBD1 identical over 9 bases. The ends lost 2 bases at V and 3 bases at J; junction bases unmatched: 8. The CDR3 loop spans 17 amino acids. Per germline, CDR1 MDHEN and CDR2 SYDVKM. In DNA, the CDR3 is TGTGCCAGCAGTTTAGACGTGGGACAGGGCTACAATCAGCCCCAGCATTTT. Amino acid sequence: CASSLDVGQGYNQPQHF.

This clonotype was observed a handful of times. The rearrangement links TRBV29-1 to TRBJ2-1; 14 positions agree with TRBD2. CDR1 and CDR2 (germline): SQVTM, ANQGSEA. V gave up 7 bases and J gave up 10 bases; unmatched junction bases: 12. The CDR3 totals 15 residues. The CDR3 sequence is CSAAPGTSGRWEQFF. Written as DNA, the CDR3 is TGCAGCGCTGCCCCTGGGACTAGCGGGAGATGGGAGCAGTTCTTC.

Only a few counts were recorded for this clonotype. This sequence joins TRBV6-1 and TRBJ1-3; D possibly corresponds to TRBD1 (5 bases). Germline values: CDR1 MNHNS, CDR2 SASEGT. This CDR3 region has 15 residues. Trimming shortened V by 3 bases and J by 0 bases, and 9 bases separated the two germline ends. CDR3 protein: CASSDDSHSGNTIYF. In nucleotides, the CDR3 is TGTGCCAGCAGTGACGACAGCCACTCTGGAAACACCATATATTTT.

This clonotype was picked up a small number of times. Here the CDR3 reads CAISEAGYEQYF. The CDR3 coding sequence is TGTGCCATCAGTGAAGCCGGCTACGAGCAGTACTTC. The chain recombines TRBV10-3 with TRBJ2-7; D is unclear. The V end lost 3 bases, the J end lost 3 bases, and 6 bases lay between the germline ends. CDR1 ENHRY and CDR2 SYGVKD come from the germline V gene. This CDR3 contains 12 residues.

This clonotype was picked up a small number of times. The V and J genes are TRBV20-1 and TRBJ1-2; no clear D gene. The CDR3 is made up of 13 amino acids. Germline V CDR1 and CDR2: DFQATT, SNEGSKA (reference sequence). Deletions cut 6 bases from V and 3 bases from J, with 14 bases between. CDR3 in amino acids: CSARPQLHYGYTF. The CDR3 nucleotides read TGCAGTGCGCGGCCTCAGCTCCACTATGGCTACACCTTC.